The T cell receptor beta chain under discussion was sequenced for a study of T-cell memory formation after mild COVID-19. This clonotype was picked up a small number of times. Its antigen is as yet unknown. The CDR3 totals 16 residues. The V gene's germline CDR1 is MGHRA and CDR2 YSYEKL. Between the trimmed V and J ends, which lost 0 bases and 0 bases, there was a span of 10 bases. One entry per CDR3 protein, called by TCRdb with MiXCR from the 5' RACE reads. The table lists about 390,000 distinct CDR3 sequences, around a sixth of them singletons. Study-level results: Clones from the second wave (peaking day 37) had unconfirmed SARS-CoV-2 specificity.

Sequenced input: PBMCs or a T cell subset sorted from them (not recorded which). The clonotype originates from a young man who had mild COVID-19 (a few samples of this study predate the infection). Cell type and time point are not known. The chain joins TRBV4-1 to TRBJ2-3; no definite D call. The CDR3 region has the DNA TGCGCCAGCAGCCAAGAGTCCTCTCCTAGCACAGATACGCAGTATTTT. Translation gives CASSQESSPSTDTQYF.